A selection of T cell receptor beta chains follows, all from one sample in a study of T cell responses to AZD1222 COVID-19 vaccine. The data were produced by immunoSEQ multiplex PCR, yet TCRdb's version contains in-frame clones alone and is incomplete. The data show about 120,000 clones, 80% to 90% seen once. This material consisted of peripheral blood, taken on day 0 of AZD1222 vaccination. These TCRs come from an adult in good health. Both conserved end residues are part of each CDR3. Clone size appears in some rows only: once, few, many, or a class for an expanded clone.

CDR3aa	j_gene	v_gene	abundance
CASSTAGVIDGYTF	TRBJ1-2	TRBV2	NA
CASSRTGGSPLHF	TRBJ1-6	TRBV27	few
CASSLTGTGRTEAFF	TRBJ1-1	TRBV5-1	NA
CASSFSGALNNEQFF	TRBJ2-1	TRBV11-3	NA
CASSIALPDTQYF	TRBJ2-3	TRBV19	NA
CASSLSVSSNQPQHF	TRBJ1-5	TRBV7-9	once
CASSQDILFINF	TRBJ2-7	TRBV14	NA
CAWSRGLAGSNEQFF	TRBJ2-1	TRBV30	NA
CASMGNTEAFF	TRBJ1-1	TRBV3-1/TRBV3-2	NA
CASPSGGGFQETQYF	TRBJ2-5	TRBV27	NA
CASSSTGGRLEAFF	TRBJ1-1	TRBV19	NA
CSAQGGGNQPQHF	TRBJ1-5	TRBV29-1	NA
CASAPLIGEKLFF	TRBJ1-4	TRBV5-1	NA
CASSQDIVLGEKLFF	TRBJ1-4	TRBV3-1/TRBV3-2	NA
CASSSISEAGAVSEQYF	TRBJ2-7	TRBV13	NA
CATSRQVGSYEQYF	TRBJ2-7	TRBV15	NA
CASSLVVAGTGGNYGYTF	TRBJ1-2	TRBV5-8	NA
CASSYSQRTEAFF	TRBJ1-1	TRBV6-2/TRBV6-3	few
CASSPSVTVTYEQYF	TRBJ2-7	TRBV9	few
CASSLVGQGAEAFF	TRBJ1-1	TRBV11-3	NA
CASSLQGSNYGYTF	TRBJ1-2	TRBV2	NA
CASSSDRGNSPLHF	TRBJ1-6	TRBV7-2	NA
CASSPAGASNEKLFF	TRBJ1-4	TRBV18	NA
CSVEGSGGETSYGYTF	TRBJ1-2	TRBV29-1	NA
CASSRGTTENNEQFF	TRBJ2-1	TRBV5-5	NA
CASIEGRTGFREKLFF	TRBJ1-4	TRBV28	NA
CAWRGTKGEAFF	TRBJ1-1	TRBV30	NA
CAWSTGDQPQHF	TRBJ1-5	TRBV30	NA
CASSEWLISGNTIYF	TRBJ1-3	TRBV6-1	NA
CSFTTGVVYGYTF	TRBJ1-2	TRBV29-1	NA
CASSAILAGTQYF	TRBJ2-3	TRBV7-2	NA
CASSLTPTEQETQYF	TRBJ2-5	TRBV7-9	few
CASQDRLNTEAFF	TRBJ1-1	TRBV19	NA
CASSSRQGKNTEAFF	TRBJ1-1	TRBV11-3	NA
CASSIAGAPDTQYF	TRBJ2-3	TRBV11-1	NA
CASTLNGATEAFF	TRBJ1-1	TRBV12-3/TRBV12-4	NA
CASRPRVSFSYEQYF	TRBJ2-7	TRBV2	few
CASSAGHPGETQYF	TRBJ2-5	TRBV11-1	few
CATSDAGMNTEAFF	TRBJ1-1	TRBV24-1	few
CASSSTGYIGQETQYF	TRBJ2-5	TRBV5-1	NA
CASSYRATDFQETQYF	TRBJ2-5	TRBV6-5	NA
CASSQGQGLNEKLFF	TRBJ1-4	TRBV4-1	NA
CASSQTGGQTGELFF	TRBJ2-2	TRBV3-1/TRBV3-2	NA
CASSVWAGGRNEQFF	TRBJ2-1	TRBV9	once
CASKVVPYNEQFF	TRBJ2-1	TRBV2	NA